The 15 T cell receptor beta chains presented below share a single source sample, sequenced in a study of T cells in Graves' hyperthyroidism and ophthalmopathy. The CDR3 regions of TCR beta were amplified from RNA transcripts. The HTBI primer set drove a first-round RT-PCR of the TCR CDR3. Each CDR3 protein gets one entry after TCRdb re-called the multiplex PCR reads with MiXCR. The table lists 560,000 or so distinct CDR3 sequences, about 43% of them singletons. Sequenced sample: peripheral blood or thyroid tissue (not recorded which). These receptors came from a young woman with Graves' hyperthyroidism.

This clonotype was seen ten or more times. This rearrangement joins TRBV12-3 or TRBV12-4 to TRBJ1-6; 8 nucleotides match TRBD1. The CDR3 length is 13 residues. Trimming took 4 bases from V and 10 from J; bases not matched to a gene: 3. CDR3 DNA sequence: TGTGCCAGCAGTTGGACAGGGCGCTCACCCCTCCACTTT. This gives the protein CASSWTGRSPLHF.

This clonotype was counted only a few times. The CDR3: CASSLFRGNTEAFF. CDR3 bases: TGTGCCAGCAGTTTATTTCGGGGGAACACTGAAGCTTTCTTT. This rearrangement joins TRBV27 to TRBJ1-1; D is ambiguous. The germline V gene has CDR1 MNHEY and CDR2 SMNVEV (reference sequence). V was pared by 1 base and J by 1 base, with 7 bases between. The CDR3 consists of 14 residues.

This clonotype came up many times. Its ends do not fully match the called genes, so a read error is possible. The rearrangement uses TRBV7-2 and TRBJ2-7; TRBD2 matches 9 bases. The CDR3 loop spans 14 amino acids. The germline V gene has CDR1 SGHTA and CDR2 FQGNSA. The CDR3 sequence is CASSLAGNPYEQYF. CDR3 DNA sequence: TGTGCCAGCAGCCTAGCGGGAAATCCCTACGAGCAGTACTTC.

In regard to this clonotype: A much larger clone lies a single base off, so this may be a read error. V and J are TRBV25-1 and TRBJ1-6; D gene unclear. The germline V gene has CDR1 MGHDK and CDR2 SYGVNS. The CDR3 is made up of 14 amino acids. V lost 6 bases to trimming and J lost 6 bases, with 12 bases between them. The CDR3 spells CASSTRSGNSPLHF. DNA of the CDR3: TGTGCCAGCAGCACCCGGAGCGGTAATTCACCCCTCCACTTT.

This clonotype was recorded at least ten times. This chain joins TRBV7-9 and TRBJ2-5; no clear D gene. CDR3 size: 15 residues. The V gene lost 6 bases and the J gene lost 5 bases, with 19 bases spanning the gap. The germline V gene encodes CDR1 SEHNR and CDR2 FQNEAQ (reference sequence). CDR3 loop: CASSIGWREEETQYF. As DNA, the CDR3 is TGTGCCAGCAGTATTGGGTGGCGCGAGGAGGAGACCCAGTACTTC. Using reference TRBV7-9 and TRBJ2-5 for the parts outside the CDR3, the full variable domain is DTGVSQNPRHKITKRGQNVTFRCDPISEHNRLYWYRQTLGQGPEFLTYFQNEAQLEKSRLLSDRFSAERPKGSFSTLEIQRTEQGDSAMYLCASSIGWREEETQYFGPGTRLLVL.

The table lists this clonotype with many counts. The chain joins TRBV29-1 to TRBJ1-2; D uncertain. V lost 2 bases, J lost 5 bases, and 9 bases lay in between. CDR3 length: 12 residues. CDR1 SQVTM and CDR2 ANQGSEA come from the germline V gene. The CDR3 DNA reads as TGCAGCGTTGAAACCGGGCCATATGGCTACACCTTC. Its translation is CSVETGPYGYTF.

V gene TRBV7-8 combines with J gene TRBJ1-5; TRBD1 might be the D (5 bases). The V end lost 5 bases, the J end lost 2 bases, and 16 bases lay between the germline ends. The CDR3 spans 16 residues. Germline V gene data show CDR1 as SGHVS and CDR2 as FQNEAQ. In nucleotides, the CDR3 is TGTGCCAGCAGCCAACCCCTGGGCAGGGGCAATCAGCCCCAGCATTTT. As protein: CASSQPLGRGNQPQHF.

The V call is TRBV7-2, the J call TRBJ2-7; D is perhaps TRBD2 (5 bases). V lost 6 bases to trimming and J lost 5 bases, with 17 bases between them. The CDR3 runs to 14 residues. The germline V gene encodes CDR1 SGHTA and CDR2 FQGNSA. CDR3 protein: CASSRVLAPNEQYF. CDR3 in DNA: TGTGCCAGCAGTCGCGTCCTAGCTCCCAACGAGCAGTACTTC.

The chain is built from TRBV10-3 and TRBJ2-1, with 14 positions matching TRBD2. From germline, CDR1 is ENHRY and CDR2 SYGVKD. The CDR3 loop spans 20 amino acids. V trimming: 4 bases; J trimming: 9 bases; junction bases outside the gene matches: 20. The CDR3 protein is CAISASPGVTGTSGSSEQFF. CDR3 nucleotides: TGTGCCATCAGTGCTTCTCCAGGGGTCACCGGGACTAGCGGGAGCAGTGAGCAGTTCTTC.

The chain employs TRBV10-3 and TRBJ2-7, with no clear D. V lost 6 bases to trimming and J lost 6 bases, with 15 bases between them. Germline CDR1 reads ENHRY; CDR2 reads SYGVKD. This CDR3 is built from 13 residues. As DNA, the CDR3 is TGTGCCATCAGCCCGCCTATAGTCCGCGAGCAGTACTTC. The encoded protein is CAISPPIVREQYF.

This CDR3 reads CASSFLDTLYEQYF. In DNA form, the CDR3 reads TGTGCCAGCAGCTTTTTGGACACCCTCTACGAGCAGTACTTC. This chain links TRBV7-9 with TRBJ2-7; a weak D match, TRBD1 (5 bases). The V end was cut by 3 bases, the J end by 3 bases, with 12 bases between. The V gene's germline CDR1 is SEHNR and CDR2 FQNEAQ (reference sequence). CDR3 length: 14 residues.

As for this clonotype: Compared with germline, one end of the junction differs, possibly owing to a read error. The chain joins TRBV29-1 to TRBJ2-6, with D maybe TRBD1 (7 bases). The CDR3 is made up of 13 amino acids. Germline V gene lookup returns CDR1 SQVTM and CDR2 ANQGSEA. The CDR3 protein is CSTRGPGANVLTF. In DNA, the CDR3 is TGCAGCACTAGGGGGCCGGGGGCCAACGTTCTGACTTTC.

The chain is built from TRBV11-2 and TRBJ1-6; unclear D gene. Trimming took 2 bases from V and 8 from J, leaving 10 bases between them. Per the germline V gene, CDR1 is SGHAT and CDR2 is FQNNGV. The CDR3 is made up of 14 amino acids. The CDR3 DNA reads TGTGCCAGCAGCTTACTCACAGTCGATTCACCCCTCCACTTT. Translation: CASSLLTVDSPLHF.

The chain joins TRBV24-1 to TRBJ2-1; D is perhaps TRBD1 or TRBD2 (5 bases each). V dropped 11 bases and J dropped 3 bases, with 10 bases sitting between them. This CDR3 is built from 12 residues. CDR1 KGHDR and CDR2 SFDVKD come from the germline V gene. The CDR3 DNA is TGTGCCAGCCGGGACGGCTACAATGAGCAGTTCTTC. Its translation is CASRDGYNEQFF.

This clonotype has more than one count but fewer than ten. The chain combines TRBV7-2 with TRBJ2-5; no firm D call. V was cut by 8 bases and J by 5 bases, with 15 bases left in between. CDR1 and CDR2 (germline): SGHTA, FQGNSA. This CDR3 comprises 13 residues. CDR3 sequence: CASSPPIVETQYF. In nucleotides, the CDR3 is TGTGCCAGCTCACCACCGATCGTTGAGACCCAGTACTTC.